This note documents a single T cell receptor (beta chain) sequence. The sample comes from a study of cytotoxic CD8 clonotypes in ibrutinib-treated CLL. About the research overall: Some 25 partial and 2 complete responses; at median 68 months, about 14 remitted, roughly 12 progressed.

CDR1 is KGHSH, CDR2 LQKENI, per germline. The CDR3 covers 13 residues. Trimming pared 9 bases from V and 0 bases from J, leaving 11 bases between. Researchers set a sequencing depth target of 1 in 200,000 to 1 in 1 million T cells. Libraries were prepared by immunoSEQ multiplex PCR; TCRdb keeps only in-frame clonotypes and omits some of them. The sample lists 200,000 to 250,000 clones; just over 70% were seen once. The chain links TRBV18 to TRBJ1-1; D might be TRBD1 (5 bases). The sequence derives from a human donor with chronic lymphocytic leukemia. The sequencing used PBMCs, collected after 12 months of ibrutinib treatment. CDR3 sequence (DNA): TGTGCCAGGTCGGACAAGCTGAACACTGAAGCTTTCTTT. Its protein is CARSDKLNTEAFF.